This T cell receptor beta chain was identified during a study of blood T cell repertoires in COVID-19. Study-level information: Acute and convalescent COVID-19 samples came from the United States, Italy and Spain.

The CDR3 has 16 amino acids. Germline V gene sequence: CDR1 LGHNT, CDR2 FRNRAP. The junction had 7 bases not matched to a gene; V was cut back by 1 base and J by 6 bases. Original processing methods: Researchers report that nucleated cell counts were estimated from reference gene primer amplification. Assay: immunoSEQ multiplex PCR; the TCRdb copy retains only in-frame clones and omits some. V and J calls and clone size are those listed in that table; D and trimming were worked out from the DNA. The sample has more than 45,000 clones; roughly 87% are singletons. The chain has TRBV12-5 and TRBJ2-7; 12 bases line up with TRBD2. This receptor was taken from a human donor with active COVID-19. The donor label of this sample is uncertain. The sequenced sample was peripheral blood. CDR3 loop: CASGLAPSGGAGEQYF. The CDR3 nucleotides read TGTGCTAGTGGTTTGGCCCCTAGCGGGGGGGCTGGCGAGCAGTACTTC. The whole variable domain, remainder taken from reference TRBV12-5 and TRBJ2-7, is DARVTQTPRHKVTEMGQEVTMRCQPILGHNTVFWYRQTMMQGLELLAYFRNRAPLDDSGMPKDRFSAEMPDATLATLKIQPSEPRDSAVYFCASGLAPSGGAGEQYFGPGTRLTVT.